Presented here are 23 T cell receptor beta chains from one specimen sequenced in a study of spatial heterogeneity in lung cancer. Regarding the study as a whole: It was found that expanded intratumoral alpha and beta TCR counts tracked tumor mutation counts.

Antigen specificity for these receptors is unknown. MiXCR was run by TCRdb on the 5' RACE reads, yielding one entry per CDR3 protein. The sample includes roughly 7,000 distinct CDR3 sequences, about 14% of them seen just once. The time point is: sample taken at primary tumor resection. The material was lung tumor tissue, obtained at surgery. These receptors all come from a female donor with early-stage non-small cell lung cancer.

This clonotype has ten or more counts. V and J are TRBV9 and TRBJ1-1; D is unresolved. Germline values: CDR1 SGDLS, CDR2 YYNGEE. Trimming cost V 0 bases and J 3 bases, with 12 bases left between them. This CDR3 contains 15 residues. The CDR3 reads CASSVGGGQDTEAFF. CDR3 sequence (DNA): TGTGCCAGCAGCGTAGGGGGTGGTCAGGACACTGAAGCTTTCTTT.

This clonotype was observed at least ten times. The CDR3 protein is CASSPTRGIEQYF. Here the CDR3 DNA reads TGTGCCAGCAGTCCTACCCGAGGGATCGAGCAGTACTTC. This chain links TRBV12-3 or TRBV12-4 with TRBJ2-7; D might be TRBD2 (5 bases). CDR3 length: 13 amino acids. V lost 5 bases, J lost 6 bases, and 14 bases lay in between.

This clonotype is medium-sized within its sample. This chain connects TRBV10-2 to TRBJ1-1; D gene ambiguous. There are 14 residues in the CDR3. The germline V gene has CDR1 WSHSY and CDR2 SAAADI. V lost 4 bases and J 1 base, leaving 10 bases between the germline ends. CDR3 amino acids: CASSGVRKNTEAFF. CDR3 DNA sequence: TGCGCCAGCAGTGGCGTACGGAAGAACACTGAAGCTTTCTTT.

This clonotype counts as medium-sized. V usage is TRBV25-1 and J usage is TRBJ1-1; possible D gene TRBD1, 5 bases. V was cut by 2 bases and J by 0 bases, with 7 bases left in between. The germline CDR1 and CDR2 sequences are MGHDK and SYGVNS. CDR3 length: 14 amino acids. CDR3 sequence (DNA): TGTGCCAGCAGTGAACAGGGTTTGAACACTGAAGCTTTCTTT. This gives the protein CASSEQGLNTEAFF.

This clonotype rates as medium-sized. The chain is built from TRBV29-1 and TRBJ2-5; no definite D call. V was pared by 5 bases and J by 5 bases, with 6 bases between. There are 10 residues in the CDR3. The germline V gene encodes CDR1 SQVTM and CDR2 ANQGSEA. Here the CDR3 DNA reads TGCAGCGTTCGCGTGGAGACCCAGTACTTC. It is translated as CSVRVETQYF.

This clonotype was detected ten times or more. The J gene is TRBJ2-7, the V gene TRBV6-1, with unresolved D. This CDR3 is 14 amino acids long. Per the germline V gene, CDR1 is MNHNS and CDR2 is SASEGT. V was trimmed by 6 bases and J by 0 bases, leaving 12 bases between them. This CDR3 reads CASSQTVPSYEQYF. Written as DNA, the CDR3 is TGTGCCAGCAGCCAGACTGTACCCTCCTACGAGCAGTACTTC.

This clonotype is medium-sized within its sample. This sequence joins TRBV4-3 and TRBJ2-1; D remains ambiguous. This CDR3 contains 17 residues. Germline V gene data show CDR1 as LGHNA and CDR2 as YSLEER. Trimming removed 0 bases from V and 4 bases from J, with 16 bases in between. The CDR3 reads CASSQEASGPTYNEQFF. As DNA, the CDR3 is TGCGCCAGCAGCCAAGAAGCATCCGGACCGACATACAATGAGCAGTTCTTC.

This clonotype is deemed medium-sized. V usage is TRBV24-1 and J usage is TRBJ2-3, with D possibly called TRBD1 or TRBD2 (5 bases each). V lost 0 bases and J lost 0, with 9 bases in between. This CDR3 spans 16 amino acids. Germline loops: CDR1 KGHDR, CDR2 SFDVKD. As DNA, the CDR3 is TGTGCCACCAGTGATTTGTTCGGGGCTAGCACAGATACGCAGTATTTT. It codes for CATSDLFGASTDTQYF.

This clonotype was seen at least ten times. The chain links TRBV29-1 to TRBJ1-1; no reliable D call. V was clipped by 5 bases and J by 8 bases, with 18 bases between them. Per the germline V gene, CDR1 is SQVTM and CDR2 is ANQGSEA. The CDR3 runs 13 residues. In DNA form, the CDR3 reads TGCAGCGTTCCAAAAATCGGGCAGGCAGAAGCTTTCTTT. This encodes CSVPKIGQAEAFF.

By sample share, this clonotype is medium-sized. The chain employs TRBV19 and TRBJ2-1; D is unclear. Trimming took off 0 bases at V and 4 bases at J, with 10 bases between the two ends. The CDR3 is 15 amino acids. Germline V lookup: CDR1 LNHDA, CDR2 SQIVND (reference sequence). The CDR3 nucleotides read TGTGCCAGTAGTATAGATCACAGCGATTACAATGAGCAGTTCTTC. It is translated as CASSIDHSDYNEQFF.

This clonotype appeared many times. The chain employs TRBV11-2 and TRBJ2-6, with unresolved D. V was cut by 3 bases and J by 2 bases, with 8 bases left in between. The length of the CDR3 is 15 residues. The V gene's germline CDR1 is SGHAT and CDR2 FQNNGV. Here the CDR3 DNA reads TGTGCCAGCAGCTTCAGGTGGACTGGGGCCAACGTCCTGACTTTC. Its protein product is CASSFRWTGANVLTF.

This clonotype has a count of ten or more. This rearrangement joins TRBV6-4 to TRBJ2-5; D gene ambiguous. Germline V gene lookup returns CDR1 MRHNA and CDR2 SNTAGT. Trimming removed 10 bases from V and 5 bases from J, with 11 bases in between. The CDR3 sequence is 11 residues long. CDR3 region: CATSLGETQYF. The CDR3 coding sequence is TGTGCCACCTCCTTGGGGGAGACCCAGTACTTC.

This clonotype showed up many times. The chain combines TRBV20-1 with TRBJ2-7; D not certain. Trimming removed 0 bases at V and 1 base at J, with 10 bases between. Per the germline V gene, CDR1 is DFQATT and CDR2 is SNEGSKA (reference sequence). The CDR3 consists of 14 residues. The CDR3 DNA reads TGCAGTGCTAGAGAGGAAACGGTATCCTACGAGCAGTACTTC. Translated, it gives CSAREETVSYEQYF.

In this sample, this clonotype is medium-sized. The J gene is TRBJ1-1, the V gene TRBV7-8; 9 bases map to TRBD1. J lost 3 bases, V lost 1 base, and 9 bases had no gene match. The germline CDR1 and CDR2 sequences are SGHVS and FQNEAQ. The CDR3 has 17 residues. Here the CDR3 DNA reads TGTGCCAGCAGCTTAGGGGGACAGGGTATAGGGTACACTGAAGCTTTCTTT. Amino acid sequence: CASSLGGQGIGYTEAFF.

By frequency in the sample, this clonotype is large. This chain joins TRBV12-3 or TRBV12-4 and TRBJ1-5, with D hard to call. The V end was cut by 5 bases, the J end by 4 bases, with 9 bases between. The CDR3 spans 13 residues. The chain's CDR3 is CASSQTGNQPQHF. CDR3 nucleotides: TGTGCCAGCAGTCAGACTGGGAATCAGCCCCAGCATTTT.

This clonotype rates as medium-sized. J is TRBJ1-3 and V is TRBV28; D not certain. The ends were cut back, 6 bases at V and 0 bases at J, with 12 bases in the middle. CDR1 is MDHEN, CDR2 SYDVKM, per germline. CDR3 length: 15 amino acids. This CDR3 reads CASSRGTSSGNTIYF. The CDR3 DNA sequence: TGTGCCAGCAGCCGCGGAACCAGCTCTGGAAACACCATATATTTT.

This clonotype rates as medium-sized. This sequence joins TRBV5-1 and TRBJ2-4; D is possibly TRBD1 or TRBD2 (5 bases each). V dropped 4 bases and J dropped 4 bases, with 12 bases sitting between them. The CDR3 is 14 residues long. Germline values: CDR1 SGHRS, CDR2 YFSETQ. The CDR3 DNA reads TGCGCCAGCAGCAGTCGGGACGGTAAAAACATTCAGTACTTC. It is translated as CASSSRDGKNIQYF. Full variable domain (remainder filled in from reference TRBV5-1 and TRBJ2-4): KAGVTQTPRYLIKTRGQQVTLSCSPISGHRSVSWYQQTPGQGLQFLFEYFSETQRNKGNFPGRFSGRQFSNSRSEMNVSTLELGDSALYLCASSSRDGKNIQYFGAGTRLSVL.

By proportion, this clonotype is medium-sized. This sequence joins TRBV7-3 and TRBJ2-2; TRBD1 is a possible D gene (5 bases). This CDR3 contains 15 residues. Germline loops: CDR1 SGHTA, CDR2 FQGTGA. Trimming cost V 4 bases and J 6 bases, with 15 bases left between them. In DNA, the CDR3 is TGTGCCAGCAGCTCCACCCCCCAAGGGGCCGGGGAGCTGTTTTTT. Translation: CASSSTPQGAGELFF.

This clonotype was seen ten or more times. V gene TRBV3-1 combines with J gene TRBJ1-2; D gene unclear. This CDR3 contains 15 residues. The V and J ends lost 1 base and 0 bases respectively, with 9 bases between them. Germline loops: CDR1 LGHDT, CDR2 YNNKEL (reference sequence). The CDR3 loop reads CASSQVLQPNYGYTF. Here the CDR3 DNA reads TGTGCCAGCAGCCAAGTCTTGCAGCCTAACTATGGCTACACCTTC.

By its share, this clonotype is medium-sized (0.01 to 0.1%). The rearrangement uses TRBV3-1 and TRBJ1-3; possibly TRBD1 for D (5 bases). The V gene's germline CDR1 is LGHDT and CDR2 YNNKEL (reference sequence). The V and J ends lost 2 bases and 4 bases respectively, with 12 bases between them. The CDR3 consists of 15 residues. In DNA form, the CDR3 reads TGTGCCAGCAGCCAATCTGACAGAAGAGGAAACACCATATATTTT. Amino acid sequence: CASSQSDRRGNTIYF.

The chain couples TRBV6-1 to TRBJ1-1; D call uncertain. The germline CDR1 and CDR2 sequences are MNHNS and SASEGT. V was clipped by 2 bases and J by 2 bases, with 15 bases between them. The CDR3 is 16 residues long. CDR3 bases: TGTGCCAGCAGTGAACCCCTTACTATTATCAACACTGAAGCTTTCTTT. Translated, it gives CASSEPLTIINTEAFF.

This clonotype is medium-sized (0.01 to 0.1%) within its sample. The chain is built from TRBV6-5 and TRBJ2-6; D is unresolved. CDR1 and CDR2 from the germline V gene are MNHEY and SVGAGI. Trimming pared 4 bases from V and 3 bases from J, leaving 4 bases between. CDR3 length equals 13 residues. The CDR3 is CASSSIGANVLTF. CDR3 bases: TGTGCCAGCAGTTCAATTGGGGCCAACGTCCTGACTTTC.

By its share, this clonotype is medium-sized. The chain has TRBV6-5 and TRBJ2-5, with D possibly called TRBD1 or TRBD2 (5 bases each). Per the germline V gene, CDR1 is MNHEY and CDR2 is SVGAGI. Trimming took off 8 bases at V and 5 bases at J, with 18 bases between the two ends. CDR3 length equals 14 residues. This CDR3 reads CASFGLGRRETQYF. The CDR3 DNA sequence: TGTGCCAGCTTTGGGTTGGGGCGGAGGGAGACCCAGTACTTC.